Presented here are 12 T cell receptor beta chains from one specimen sequenced in a study of CXCR3-negative and CXCR3-positive naive CD8 T cells. Overall study results and limits: Compared with CXCR3-negative naive cells, CXCR3-positive naive cells showed more hydrophobic TRB CDR3s.

5' RACE with UMI labels generated the TRB cDNA libraries. No DNA is given; TCRdb re-called the 5' RACE reads and lists each CDR3 protein once. In all, the sample yields 60,000 to 65,000 distinct CDR3 sequences. These receptors' targets are unknown. Source material: naive CXCR3+ CD8+ T cells from blood. Regarding subset: CD45RO-CCR7+CD27+CD95- naive CD8+ T cells expressing CXCR3 (TNR3+). Source of these receptors: a human donor in good health. Some clones in this sample may be carry-over from other donors' samples.

This chain joins TRBV11-3 and TRBJ2-5; TCRdb selects TRBD2, and the lack of DNA leaves this call unchecked. The CDR3 covers 13 residues. Germline V lookup: CDR1 SGHNT, CDR2 YENEEA. The CDR3 is CASSPPSLETQYF. Looking up the rest from reference TRBV11-3 and TRBJ2-5 gives the full variable domain: EAGVVQSPRYKIIEKKQPVAFWCNPISGHNTLYWYLQNLGQGPELLIRYENEEAVDDSQLPKDRFSAERLKGVDSTLKIQPAELGDSAVYLCASSPPSLETQYFGPGTRLLVL.

The chain joins TRBV7-9 to TRBJ2-7. Germline V gene data show CDR1 as SEHNR and CDR2 as FQNEAQ (reference sequence). The CDR3 loop spans 14 amino acids. The CDR3 loop reads CASSSRQGPYEQYF.

V and J are TRBV28 and TRBJ2-7; TCRdb designates TRBD1, a call that cannot be tested without DNA. Germline values: CDR1 MDHEN, CDR2 SYDVKM. The CDR3 length is 16 residues. CDR3 residues: CASSSPGSGRAYEQYF.

CDR3 sequence reads: CASSQDRLTGGPGYTF. V is TRBV14 and J is TRBJ1-2; without DNA, the TCRdb call of TRBD1 cannot be checked. Germline assignment: CDR1 SGHDN and CDR2 FVKESK. This CDR3 has 16 residues.

This rearrangement joins TRBV6-2 or TRBV6-3 to TRBJ2-3. The CDR3 loop spans 14 amino acids. From germline, CDR1 is MNHEY and CDR2 SVGEGT. The CDR3 loop is CASSYTRSTDTQYF.

The J gene is TRBJ1-2, the V gene TRBV14; checking the TCRdb D call of TRBD1 is not possible without DNA. This CDR3 comprises 13 residues. Per germline, CDR1 SGHDN and CDR2 FVKESK. The CDR3 sequence: CASSATDNYGYTF.

The rearrangement joins TRBV14 to TRBJ2-2; TCRdb designates TRBD1, a call that cannot be tested without DNA. There are 16 residues in the CDR3. The V gene's germline CDR1 is SGHDN and CDR2 FVKESK. CDR3 loop: CASSRVGTSYTGELFF.

V usage is TRBV20-1 and J usage is TRBJ2-7; with no DNA, the TCRdb D assignment of TRBD1 cannot be verified. Germline V gives CDR1 DFQATT, CDR2 SNEGSKA (reference sequence). There are 14 residues in the CDR3. The CDR3 reads CSASRDIRGDEQYF.

This chain connects TRBV7-6 to TRBJ2-7; lacking DNA, the TRBD1 call made by TCRdb goes unchecked. CDR3 size: 14 residues. Germline CDR1 and CDR2: SGHVS and FNYEAQ. The CDR3 sequence is CASSLEDRAYEQYF.

The V gene is TRBV24-1, the J gene TRBJ1-1; TCRdb's D gene call, TRBD1, goes unchecked for lack of DNA. The germline CDR1 and CDR2 sequences are KGHDR and SFDVKD. The CDR3 has 15 residues. The CDR3 here is CATSDLFGGTIEAFF.

The chain joins TRBV12-3 or TRBV12-4 to TRBJ2-5. The CDR3 sequence is 14 residues long. The CDR3 loop reads CASSLFEHQETQYF.

The chain couples TRBV28 to TRBJ1-2; the TCRdb call, TRBD1, lacks DNA for checking. The CDR3 sequence is 16 residues long. Germline V gives CDR1 MDHEN, CDR2 SYDVKM. The CDR3: CASSFSGGGLFYGYTF.